A single sample is the source of the 27 T cell receptor beta chains below, sequenced in a study of T-cell reconstitution after alpha-beta-depleted transplantation in children. Unique molecular identifiers were used in preparing the TCRbeta library. TCRdb re-called the PCR reads with MiXCR, one entry per CDR3 protein. The sample contains approximately 500,000 distinct CDR3 sequences, over 25% of which appear only once. Here the sequenced sample was PBMCs, taken before TCRalphabeta/CD19-depleted stem cell transplant. The receptors shown here come from a boy under two years old with Wiskott-Aldrich syndrome, due to receive a stem cell transplant.

In its sample, this clonotype was seen a few times. This chain joins TRBV18 and TRBJ2-1; a possible D gene is TRBD2 (6 bases). Germline V CDR1 and CDR2: KGHSH, LQKENI. CDR3 size: 16 residues. V dropped 3 bases and J dropped 3 bases, with 15 bases sitting between them. The DNA for the CDR3 is TGTGCCAGCTCACCTCTACCGACCGGGAGCTACAATGAGCAGTTCTTC. It yields the protein CASSPLPTGSYNEQFF. The whole variable domain, filled in from reference TRBV18 and TRBJ2-1, reads NAGVMQNPRHLVRRRGQEARLRCSPMKGHSHVYWYRQLPEEGLKFMVYLQKENIIDESGMPKERFSAEFPKEGPSILRIQQVVRGDSAAYFCASSPLPTGSYNEQFFGPGTRLTVL.

This rearrangement joins TRBV20-1 to TRBJ2-3; no clear D. The CDR3 has 15 residues. V gave up 1 base and J gave up 2 bases, with 13 bases separating them. Germline V gene sequence: CDR1 DFQATT, CDR2 SNEGSKA (reference sequence). The CDR3: CSARADSRSTDTQYF. The DNA of the CDR3 is TGCAGTGCTAGAGCGGATAGCCGTTCCACAGATACGCAGTATTTT.

The chain couples TRBV11-1 to TRBJ2-1; the D is unclear. Looked up from germline, CDR1 is SGHAT and CDR2 is FQDESV (reference sequence). The CDR3 extends over 13 amino acids. Between the trimmed V and J ends, which lost 5 bases and 4 bases, there was a span of 9 bases. In DNA, the CDR3 is TGTGCCAGCAGCGGAGACGGGTACAATGAGCAGTTCTTC. Protein sequence: CASSGDGYNEQFF.

This clonotype appeared a few times. The J gene is TRBJ2-2, the V gene TRBV24-1; unclear D gene. V gave up 0 bases and J gave up 1 base, with 5 bases separating them. The germline CDR1 and CDR2 sequences are KGHDR and SFDVKD. There are 15 residues in the CDR3. Here the CDR3 DNA reads TGTGCCACCAGTGATTTGGGGCAGAACACCGGGGAGCTGTTTTTT. As protein: CATSDLGQNTGELFF.

This clonotype was detected only a few times. The chain is built from TRBV20-1 and TRBJ2-1; 8 nucleotides agree with TRBD1. CDR1 and CDR2 from the germline V gene are DFQATT and SNEGSKA (reference sequence). CDR3 length: 15 residues. Losses at the gene ends were 3 bases for V and 4 bases for J; bases not matched to a gene: 8. The CDR3 DNA reads as TGCAGTGCTAGTGCTGCGGGACAGGTTTACAATGAGCAGTTCTTC. Its translation: CSASAAGQVYNEQFF.

This clonotype was recorded a few times. V gene TRBV6-2 or TRBV6-3 combines with J gene TRBJ2-7; D might be TRBD2 (6 bases). Germline V gene data show CDR1 as MNHEY and CDR2 as SVGEGT. V lost 6 bases and J 0 bases, leaving 18 bases between the germline ends. This CDR3 has 16 residues. The CDR3 coding sequence is TGTGCCAGCAGACAACCGGGACTCCAGAGCTCCTACGAGCAGTACTTC. Translated, it gives CASRQPGLQSSYEQYF.

The chain combines TRBV10-2 with TRBJ2-7, with 7 bases fitting TRBD2. J lost 0 bases, V lost 4 bases, and 12 bases had no gene match. This CDR3 is 17 amino acids long. Looked up from germline, CDR1 is WSHSY and CDR2 is SAAADI. The CDR3 protein is CASSGLAAYVISYEQYF. CDR3 sequence (DNA): TGCGCCAGCAGTGGGCTAGCGGCTTACGTAATCTCCTACGAGCAGTACTTC.

This chain joins TRBV29-1 and TRBJ2-7, with 7 nucleotides matching TRBD2. J lost 3 bases, V lost 5 bases, and 10 bases had no gene match. Germline CDR1 is SQVTM and CDR2 is ANQGSEA. The length of the CDR3 is 14 residues. The CDR3 sequence is CSVFTGLVNYEQYF. The CDR3 DNA sequence: TGCAGCGTTTTTACAGGACTAGTGAACTACGAGCAGTACTTC.

The V call is TRBV7-2, the J call TRBJ2-1, with 9 bases identical to TRBD1. CDR1 SGHTA and CDR2 FQGNSA come from the germline V gene. The CDR3 spans 13 residues. V trimming: 6 bases; J trimming: 8 bases; junction bases outside the gene matches: 5. This CDR3 is CASRRDRVDEQFF. Here the CDR3 DNA reads TGTGCCAGCAGGCGGGACAGGGTCGATGAGCAGTTCTTC.

The chain uses TRBV7-2 and TRBJ2-7; 12 bases fit TRBD2. Germline V gives CDR1 SGHTA, CDR2 FQGNSA. The CDR3 has 14 residues. Trimming cost V 7 bases and J 3 bases; bases outside gene matches: 4. DNA for the CDR3: TGTGCCAGCACCGAGACTAGCGGGGGCTACGAGCAGTACTTC. Protein product: CASTETSGGYEQYF. Filled out from reference TRBV7-2 and TRBJ2-7, the complete variable domain reads GAGVSQSPSNKVTEKGKDVELRCDPISGHTALYWYRQSLGQGLEFLIYFQGNSAPDKSGLPSDRFSAERTGGSVSTLTIQRTQQEDSAVYLCASTETSGGYEQYFGPGTRLTVT.

V gene TRBV20-1 combines with J gene TRBJ2-4; 7 nucleotides line up with TRBD2. The J segment lost 0 bases and the V segment lost 2 bases, leaving 4 bases of the junction unmatched. CDR3 length: 15 amino acids. Germline-derived CDR1 and CDR2 are DFQATT and SNEGSKA (reference sequence). The CDR3 loop is CSARWGEGAKNIQYF. The CDR3 region has the DNA TGCAGTGCTAGATGGGGGGAGGGAGCCAAAAACATTCAGTACTTC.

This clonotype was observed a few times. J is TRBJ2-3 and V is TRBV9, with 8 bases matching TRBD2. Looked up from germline, CDR1 is SGDLS and CDR2 is YYNGEE. CDR3 size: 15 residues. V was pared by 2 bases and J by 0 bases, with 2 bases of the junction left unmatched. The CDR3 here is CASSVSSGSTDTQYF. The CDR3, as DNA: TGTGCCAGCAGCGTTTCTAGCGGGAGCACAGATACGCAGTATTTT.

The CDR3 nucleotides read TGTGCCAGCAGTCCCTCTCTGACAGGGGTCAATGAGCAGTTCTTC. The encoded protein is CASSPSLTGVNEQFF. The chain links TRBV12-3 or TRBV12-4 to TRBJ2-1, with TRBD1 matching 8 bases. The CDR3 length is 15 residues. V was clipped by 5 bases and J by 6 bases; unmatched bases: 9.

There are a few counts of this clonotype. The chain carries TRBV18 and TRBJ1-2; 8 positions agree with TRBD1. The J segment lost 8 bases and the V segment lost 5 bases, leaving 7 bases of the junction unmatched. This CDR3 has 13 residues. Germline values: CDR1 KGHSH, CDR2 LQKENI. CDR3 sequence (DNA): TGTGCCAGCTCATCAGGGGGCGAGGAAGGCTACACCTTC. Translation: CASSSGGEEGYTF.

Only a few counts were recorded for this clonotype. The CDR3 spells CASSFRDRGPAQYF. CDR3 DNA sequence: TGTGCCAGCAGCTTCCGGGACAGGGGGCCGGCCCAGTACTTC. The V call is TRBV5-6, the J call TRBJ2-5; 12 positions agree with TRBD1. Germline V gives CDR1 SGHDT, CDR2 YYEEEE. There are 14 residues in the CDR3. V lost 2 bases to trimming and J lost 9 bases; unmatched junction nucleotides: 5.

The V gene is TRBV5-1, the J gene TRBJ1-3; D is unresolved. CDR3 size: 15 residues. The germline V gene encodes CDR1 SGHRS and CDR2 YFSETQ. The V gene lost 3 bases and the J gene lost 0 bases, with 10 bases spanning the gap. The CDR3 nucleotides are TGCGCCAGCAGCTACGTGTCCGGCTCTGGAAACACCATATATTTT. Its translation is CASSYVSGSGNTIYF.

The J gene is TRBJ1-2, the V gene TRBV27, with D possibly being TRBD1 (6 bases). V lost 8 bases to trimming and J lost 2 bases, with 24 bases between them. The CDR3 length is 17 residues. The germline V gene has CDR1 MNHEY and CDR2 SMNVEV (reference sequence). The CDR3 DNA reads TGTGCCAGCGGTTCCACACGTACCGGGACAACAAACTATGGCTACACCTTC. Translated, it gives CASGSTRTGTTNYGYTF.

This clonotype was detected only a few times. This chain joins TRBV19 and TRBJ2-2; TRBD1 agrees at 9 bases. Germline-derived CDR1 and CDR2 are LNHDA and SQIVND (reference sequence). V was clipped by 5 bases and J by 7 bases; unmatched bases: 11. The CDR3 totals 16 residues. The CDR3 is CASSVTPGQGFGELFF. In nucleotides, the CDR3 is TGTGCCAGTAGTGTCACCCCGGGACAGGGTTTCGGGGAGCTGTTTTTT.

This clonotype has just a few counts. The rearrangement uses TRBV27 and TRBJ2-7, with D perhaps TRBD1 or TRBD2 (6 bases each). Trimming shortened V by 1 base and J by 6 bases, and 16 bases separated the two germline ends. The CDR3 covers 15 residues. Germline loops: CDR1 MNHEY, CDR2 SMNVEV (reference sequence). CDR3 DNA sequence: TGTGCCAGCAGTTTATTAGGGGGGAGGAGGTCCGAGCAGTACTTC. Its protein is CASSLLGGRRSEQYF.

V gene TRBV10-3 combines with J gene TRBJ1-5; D unresolved. CDR1 is ENHRY and CDR2 is SYGVKD in the germline V gene. The V end was cut by 0 bases, the J end by 8 bases, with 5 bases between. This CDR3 has 12 amino acids. In nucleotides, the CDR3 is TGTGCCATCAGTGAGTCGGGAAAGCCCCAGCATTTT. Its protein product is CAISESGKPQHF.

The chain couples TRBV28 to TRBJ1-5, with a possible D match to TRBD1 (6 bases). The CDR3 spans 14 residues. Between the trimmed V and J ends, which lost 6 bases and 6 bases, there was a span of 15 bases. Germline V CDR1 and CDR2: MDHEN, SYDVKM. The CDR3 region is CASRGEGVAQPQHF. In nucleotides, the CDR3 is TGTGCCAGCAGAGGTGAGGGGGTCGCTCAGCCCCAGCATTTT. The whole variable domain, remainder taken from reference TRBV28 and TRBJ1-5, is DVKVTQSSRYLVKRTGEKVFLECVQDMDHENMFWYRQDPGLGLRLIYFSYDVKMKEKGDIPEGYSVSREKKERFSLILESASTNQTSMYLCASRGEGVAQPQHFGDGTRLSIL.

V usage is TRBV15 and J usage is TRBJ2-4, with TRBD1 identical over 7 bases. Per germline, CDR1 LNHNV and CDR2 YYDKDF (reference sequence). Germline trimming cut 3 bases from V and 1 base from J; bases unmatched to any gene: 9. The CDR3 runs to 17 residues. The CDR3 reads CATSSKNRGWAKNIQYF. The CDR3, as DNA: TGTGCCACCAGCAGTAAAAACAGGGGATGGGCCAAAAACATTCAGTACTTC.

This clonotype was counted once. The V and J genes are TRBV20-1 and TRBJ2-7; D may correspond to TRBD1 or TRBD2 (5 bases each). This CDR3 spans 14 amino acids. Trimming left V 2 bases short and J 1 base short, with 12 bases between. The germline V gene encodes CDR1 DFQATT and CDR2 SNEGSKA (reference sequence). CDR3 nucleotide sequence: TGCAGTGCTAGATCTGGGACGTATTCCTACGAGCAGTACTTC. This sequence encodes CSARSGTYSYEQYF.

This clonotype appeared a few times. The chain recombines TRBV20-1 with TRBJ1-5; TRBD1 is a possible D gene (6 bases). Germline-derived CDR1 and CDR2 are DFQATT and SNEGSKA (reference sequence). Between the trimmed V and J ends, which lost 4 bases and 3 bases, there was a span of 16 bases. This CDR3 region has 15 residues. The CDR3 region has the DNA TGCAGTGCTACCTCCTCGACAGGCTTCAATCAGCCCCAGCATTTT. As protein: CSATSSTGFNQPQHF.

This clonotype appeared a few times. The chain employs TRBV5-1 and TRBJ2-3, with 12 bases identical to TRBD1. Germline V gives CDR1 SGHRS, CDR2 YFSETQ. There are 14 residues in the CDR3. After removal of 5 bases from V and 4 bases from J, the junction contained 2 bases not matched to a gene. The CDR3 spells CASRGQGASDTQYF. CDR3 DNA sequence: TGCGCCAGCAGGGGACAGGGGGCATCAGATACGCAGTATTTT.

This clonotype was recorded a few times. The chain joins TRBV11-1 to TRBJ2-1; a weak D match, TRBD2 (6 bases). The CDR3 consists of 16 residues. Deletions cut 1 base from V and 4 bases from J, with 14 bases between. The germline gives CDR1 SGHAT, CDR2 FQDESV (reference sequence). The chain's CDR3 is CASSLGGGTQYNEQFF. Written as DNA, the CDR3 is TGTGCCAGCAGCTTAGGAGGCGGGACCCAATACAATGAGCAGTTCTTC.

The rearrangement links TRBV5-6 to TRBJ1-5; tentatively, D is TRBD1 (6 bases). The CDR3 has 15 residues. The germline V gene encodes CDR1 SGHDT and CDR2 YYEEEE. V was clipped by 5 bases and J by 2 bases, with 14 bases between them. DNA for the CDR3: TGTGCCAGCAGTCGGGGGGCAGGGGGCAATCAGCCCCAGCATTTT. Translation: CASSRGAGGNQPQHF.